The 16 T cell receptor beta chains in this list originate from one sample, sequenced in a study of human T cells and chemical hapten exposure. One entry per CDR3 protein results from TCRdb running MiXCR on the RACE reads. The table has around 300,000 distinct CDR3 sequences, about 5% seen once. The time point: pre-sensitization, week 0. Treatment here: therapeutic diphenylcyclopropenone sensitization with weekly scalp DPC. Material: whole blood, obtained in connection with sensitization to the hapten diphenylcyclopropenone (DPC). Receptors originate from a woman between 18 and 30 years old with alopecia areata. Some clones in this sample may be carry-over from other donors' samples.

This clonotype was seen at least ten times. The CDR3: CASSVLGGVEETQYF. The CDR3 region has the DNA TGTGCCAGCAGCGTACTCGGAGGGGTGGAAGAGACCCAGTACTTC. The chain links TRBV9 to TRBJ2-5, with a tentative D call TRBD2 (6 bases). Germline V CDR1 and CDR2: SGDLS, YYNGEE. V dropped 1 base and J dropped 3 bases, with 13 bases sitting between them. This CDR3 contains 15 residues.

In its sample, this clonotype was seen many times. V gene TRBV12-3 or TRBV12-4 combines with J gene TRBJ2-1; D unresolved. The CDR3 length is 14 residues. V was shortened by 3 bases and J by 2 bases, with 8 bases between the two germline ends. The CDR3 bases are TGTGCCAGCAGTTTCAAACCCCCCTACAATGAGCAGTTCTTC. The encoded protein is CASSFKPPYNEQFF.

This clonotype was recorded many times. The chain employs TRBV7-9 and TRBJ2-5, with TRBD1 as a possible D gene (5 bases). This CDR3 has 14 residues. The germline V gene encodes CDR1 SEHNR and CDR2 FQNEAQ (reference sequence). V gave up 3 bases and J gave up 5 bases, with 13 bases separating them. The CDR3 DNA follows: TGTGCCAGCAGCTTTCCCAGGGAAGAGGAGACCCAGTACTTC. Residues: CASSFPREEETQYF.

The J gene is TRBJ1-6, the V gene TRBV27; D gene uncertain. V shed 0 bases and J shed 9 bases, with 9 bases lying between them. The germline V gene has CDR1 MNHEY and CDR2 SMNVEV (reference sequence). The CDR3 extends over 14 amino acids. CDR3 residues: CASSLSTRSSPLHF. CDR3 in DNA: TGTGCCAGCAGTTTATCAACTCGGAGTTCACCCCTCCACTTT.

The chain is built from TRBV18 and TRBJ1-4; D gene uncertain. This CDR3 contains 14 residues. V gave up 2 bases and J gave up 5 bases, with 9 bases separating them. Germline V lookup: CDR1 KGHSH, CDR2 LQKENI. Written as DNA, the CDR3 is TGTGCCAGCTCACCATGGGGAGAAAATGAAAAACTGTTTTTT. It translates to CASSPWGENEKLFF.

There are many counts of this clonotype. J is TRBJ1-6 and V is TRBV6-5; no clear D. The ends were cut back, 5 bases at V and 0 bases at J, with 14 bases in the middle. Germline V gene data show CDR1 as MNHEY and CDR2 as SVGAGI. The CDR3 loop spans 17 amino acids. CDR3 sequence: CASSPTPPSSYNSPLHF. CDR3 nucleotides: TGTGCCAGCAGTCCCACTCCTCCAAGCTCCTATAATTCACCCCTCCACTTT.

This clonotype was detected only a few times. The chain recombines TRBV10-3 with TRBJ2-1; D tentatively fits TRBD1 or TRBD2 (6 bases each). CDR1 and CDR2 from the germline V gene are ENHRY and SYGVKD. The CDR3 sequence is 15 residues long. Trimming pared 0 bases from V and 4 bases from J, leaving 10 bases between. CDR3 sequence: CAISESTGAYNEQFF. In nucleotides, the CDR3 is TGTGCCATCAGTGAGTCGACGGGGGCTTACAATGAGCAGTTCTTC.

This chain uses TRBV6-6 with TRBJ2-7, with D unclear. The CDR3 runs to 12 residues. With 2 bases removed from V and 5 bases from J, the gap between germline ends came to 7 bases. Germline V gene sequence: CDR1 MNHNY, CDR2 SVGAGI (reference sequence). In DNA, the CDR3 is TGTGCCAGCAGTTACCCCCGGAACGAGCAGTACTTC. It yields the protein CASSYPRNEQYF.

In this sample, this clonotype turned up a few times. This chain uses TRBV6-5 with TRBJ2-1, with D possibly matching TRBD1 (5 bases). The CDR3 totals 13 residues. Germline V gives CDR1 MNHEY, CDR2 SVGAGI. V lost 5 bases and J 12 bases, leaving 17 bases between the germline ends. CDR3 bases: TGTGCCAGCAGTAAAAATCCAGGGTTTGGGCAGTTCTTC. Encoded protein: CASSKNPGFGQFF.

This clonotype was detected ten times or more. J is TRBJ1-1 and V is TRBV2; a weak D match, TRBD1 (5 bases). V dropped 4 bases and J dropped 0 bases, with 15 bases sitting between them. The CDR3 is made up of 16 amino acids. Germline V gene lookup returns CDR1 SNHLY and CDR2 FYNNEI. CDR3 coding DNA: TGTGCCAGCAGTGGTTTGAGACAGATAATGAACACTGAAGCTTTCTTT. It translates to CASSGLRQIMNTEAFF.

This clonotype was observed a handful of times. The chain combines TRBV20-1 with TRBJ2-7; D is perhaps TRBD1 (5 bases). Germline-derived CDR1 and CDR2 are DFQATT and SNEGSKA (reference sequence). V was pared by 3 bases and J by 3 bases, with 12 bases between. The CDR3 consists of 13 residues. CDR3 sequence (DNA): TGCAGTGCTAGCACACAGGAAAGCTACGAGCAGTACTTC. Protein: CSASTQESYEQYF.

V usage is TRBV10-3 and J usage is TRBJ2-7; D is ambiguous. The V gene lost 8 bases and the J gene lost 4 bases, with 9 bases spanning the gap. CDR1 is ENHRY, CDR2 SYGVKD, per germline. This CDR3 has 11 amino acids. CDR3 DNA: TGTGCCATCCGAGAAGGATACGAGCAGTACTTC. Translating gives CAIREGYEQYF.

This clonotype was observed many times. The chain links TRBV29-1 to TRBJ2-5, with a weak D call TRBD1 (5 bases). The germline V and J ends were trimmed by 6 bases and 1 base, with 21 bases remaining between them. The CDR3 extends over 16 amino acids. Germline assignment: CDR1 SQVTM and CDR2 ANQGSEA. The CDR3 sequence is CSVAPSGQKVQETQYF. The CDR3 DNA reads TGCAGCGTAGCCCCGTCAGGACAAAAGGTCCAAGAGACCCAGTACTTC.

This clonotype was found a few times. V and J are TRBV5-6 and TRBJ2-3; 9 bases match TRBD1. J gave up 2 bases and V 6 bases, and 10 bases lay outside the gene matches. This CDR3 spans 16 amino acids. CDR1 SGHDT and CDR2 YYEEEE come from the germline V gene. DNA for the CDR3: TGTGCCAGCAAAACAGGGGGCCAAGGCTTCACAGATACGCAGTATTTT. It encodes CASKTGGQGFTDTQYF.

This clonotype turned up a few times. V and J are TRBV3-1 and TRBJ2-7; unclear D gene. Germline V gives CDR1 LGHDT, CDR2 YNNKEL (reference sequence). The CDR3 is 13 residues long. V was pared by 4 bases and J by 2 bases, with 9 bases between. The CDR3 DNA sequence: TGTGCCAGCAGCCCGCATGGGGCCTACGAGCAGTACTTC. Translated: CASSPHGAYEQYF.

This sequence joins TRBV7-9 and TRBJ2-5; D is undetermined. Germline V gene lookup returns CDR1 SEHNR and CDR2 FQNEAQ (reference sequence). The V gene lost 5 bases and the J gene lost 4 bases, with 20 bases spanning the gap. CDR3 length: 16 residues. CDR3 nucleotide sequence: TGTGCCAGCAGCCTCAACACCCGGTCGGTCGGAGAGACCCAGTACTTC. Encoded protein: CASSLNTRSVGETQYF.